This is a list of T cell receptor beta chains from one sample in a study of shared clonotypes between healthy human individuals. Profiled with immunoSEQ multiplex PCR; TCRdb holds only in-frame clones, not every one. The table includes around 720,000 clones, around 73% detected once. Sequencing input: memory CD4+ T cells sorted from blood. The receptors derive from a young woman in good health. The CDR3 runs from the conserved cysteine through the conserved F or W. A D gene is named only where the DNA matches it firmly. Size is stated for part of the rows, as once, few or many counts, or as a class when the clone is expanded.

TRBJ2-1 | NA | NA | TRBV11-2 | TGTGCCGGAGGGGGGTCGGAGAATGAGCAGTTCTTC | CAGGGSENEQFF
TRBJ2-3 | NA | NA | TRBV29-1 | TGCAGCGTTCACCCGGGACCAGATACGCAGTATTTT | CSVHPGPDTQYF
TRBJ2-5 | NA | TRBD1 | TRBV5-1 | TGCGCCAGCAGCTGGGACAGGTGGGGGCGATCCGAGACCCAGTACTTC | CASSWDRWGRSETQYF
TRBJ2-5 | NA | NA | TRBV7-9 | TGTGCCAGCAGCTTATTAGAGACCCAGTACTTC | CASSLLETQYF
TRBJ2-1 | NA | TRBD2 | TRBV11-2 | TGTGCCAGCAGCTTAGTGGCGGGAGCTGGGTATGAGCAGTTCTTC | CASSLVAGAGYEQFF
TRBJ2-7 | NA | NA | TRBV18 | TGTGCCAGCTCACCAAGGCGGACTCTCTACGAGCAGTACTTC | CASSPRRTLYEQYF
TRBJ2-7 | once | NA | TRBV19 | TGTGCCAGTAGTATCCTTGTGGGGGTCCCCTACGAGCAGTACTTC | CASSILVGVPYEQYF
TRBJ1-4 | NA | NA | TRBV4-1 | TGCGCCAGCAGCCATTCAGGGACGGGGGGGGAAAAACTGTTTTTT | CASSHSGTGGEKLFF
TRBJ1-5 | NA | TRBD1 | TRBV28 | TGTGCCAGCAAAACGACAGGGGGGAAAAATCAGCCCCAGCATTTT | CASKTTGGKNQPQHF
TRBJ1-2 | NA | TRBD1 | TRBV2 | TGTGCCAGCAGGGAAAGGACAGGGATCAGTACGGGCTACACCTTC | CASRERTGISTGYTF
TRBJ1-2 | NA | TRBD1 | TRBV5-6 | TGTGCCAGCAGAAGGGACAGCTTTAACTATGGCTACACCTTC | CASRRDSFNYGYTF
TRBJ2-3 | once | TRBD2 | TRBV7-9 | TGTGCCAGCAAGCGGGACTCGGGGGCAGATACGCAGTATTTT | CASKRDSGADTQYF
TRBJ1-2 | few | NA | TRBV5-6 | TGTGCCAGCAGCTTGGTGGGAGGGGGCTATGGCTACACCTTC | CASSLVGGGYGYTF
TRBJ1-1 | NA | TRBD1 | TRBV7-8 | TGTGCCAGCAGCGTAGGGACAGGGGGGTTCCTTACTGAAGCTTTCTTT | CASSVGTGGFLTEAFF
TRBJ2-3 | NA | TRBD2 | TRBV7-8 | TGTGCCAGCAGCTCAGGGACTAGCGGCACAGATACGCAGTATTTT | CASSSGTSGTDTQYF
TRBJ2-1 | NA | TRBD2 | TRBV5-1 | TGCGCCAGCAGCTTGCTTAGCGGGAGGGCCAGCCATGAGCAGTTCTTC | CASSLLSGRASHEQFF
TRBJ2-7 | NA | NA | TRBV2 | TGTGCCAGCAGTGAAGGGAGGGCAGGGGGGAACGAGCAGTACTTC | CASSEGRAGGNEQYF
TRBJ1-5 | NA | NA | TRBV28 | TGTGCCAGCAGTTGGGTGGATTATAGCAATCAGCCCCAGCATTTT | CASSWVDYSNQPQHF
TRBJ1-1 | few | NA | TRBV7-9 | TGTGCCAGCAGCTCGGGACAAATGAACACTGAAGCTTTCTTT | CASSSGQMNTEAFF
TRBJ1-2 | NA | NA | TRBV28 | TGTGCCAGCAGTTTGGGGCCTAACTATGGCTACACCTTC | CASSLGPNYGYTF
TRBJ2-3 | NA | NA | TRBV25-1 | TGTGCCAGCAGTGAATCCTTCGGGAGAGCAGATACGCAGTATTTT | CASSESFGRADTQYF
TRBJ1-5 | NA | NA | TRBV9 | TGTGCCAGCAGCGCCCATAGCAATCAGCCCCAGCATTTT | CASSAHSNQPQHF
TRBJ2-6 | NA | NA | TRBV2 | TGTGCCAGCACAGGGACTGGGGCCAACGTCCTGACTTTC | CASTGTGANVLTF